The T cell receptor (beta chain) described here comes from a study of control samples from healthy donors and cancer patients. The germline V gene encodes CDR1 DFQATT and CDR2 SNEGSKA (reference sequence). The CDR3 is 14 amino acids. After removal of 3 bases from V and 10 bases from J, the junction contained 9 bases not matched to a gene. Clones were read by immunoSEQ multiplex PCR, and TCRdb kept only the in-frame ones, dropping some. The sample yields roughly 130,000 clones, approximately 94% seen once. The chain recombines TRBV20-1 with TRBJ1-6; 7 nucleotides align to TRBD1. Sequencing used blood. This sequence was found in a man aged 25 to 40 in good health. In nucleotides, the CDR3 is TGCAGTGCTAGTGGCCAGGGGGAAGGATCACCCCTCCACTTT. Protein sequence: CSASGQGEGSPLHF.